This T cell receptor (beta chain) emerged from a study of metastatic and nonmetastatic thyroid tumors. The V end lost 7 bases, the J end lost 2 bases, and 12 bases lay between the germline ends. CDR3 length: 14 residues. Germline V gives CDR1 MNHNS, CDR2 SASEGT. No patient received treatment before thyroid surgery. TCRdb reanalyzed the PCR reads with MiXCR. This table has about 20,000 clones, roughly 18% appearing once. This clone ranks as medium-sized. The sample was adjacent normal tissue. The chain employs TRBV6-1 and TRBJ1-5, with a possible D match to TRBD1 (6 bases). The TCR was taken from a male donor with papillary thyroid cancer or a benign thyroid nodule (not recorded which). Some clones in this sample may be carry-over from other donors' samples. DNA of the CDR3: TGTGCCAGCACCAGGGGAGGGGGCAATCAGCCCCAGCATTTT. It specifies CASTRGGGNQPQHF.